This T cell receptor beta chain was recovered during a study of CD8+ T cells in alopecia areata. Notes on the study in general: It was observed that many expanded lesional clones persisted in scalp and blood during tofacitinib.

This clone was observed once. What it binds is not known. Once RNA had been extracted, it was reverse transcribed into cDNA to act as the sequencing template. Generated by immunoSEQ multiplex PCR, the TCRdb table keeps only in-frame clones and is missing some. This repertoire shows over 100,000 clones, around 56% found once; its top ten account for roughly 0.5%. Treatment in this sample: oral pan-JAK inhibitor, 5-10 mg twice daily. Sequencing was performed on CD4+ T cells sorted from blood, taken at week 4, from a patient treated with tofacitinib. This clonotype originated in a human donor with alopecia areata.

The CDR3 sequence is CASSHRQGMNTEAFF. CDR3 DNA: TGTGCCAGCAGCCATCGACAGGGTATGAACACTGAAGCTTTCTTT. V is TRBV7-9 and J is TRBJ1-1; 7 nucleotides align to TRBD1. This CDR3 spans 15 amino acids. Germline CDR1 SEHNR, CDR2 FQNEAQ (reference sequence). Germline trimming cut 5 bases from V and 0 bases from J; bases unmatched to any gene: 6.